The rows below give T cell receptor beta chains drawn from one sample of a study of blood T cell repertoires in COVID-19. Assay used: immunoSEQ multiplex PCR; TCRdb lists only in-frame clones, some missing. The data hold around 200,000 clones, with roughly 83% observed a single time. Sequenced material: peripheral blood. The receptors originated from a middle-aged woman with COVID-19, enrolled during active disease. The CDR3 runs from the conserved cysteine through the conserved F or W. The order of the fields is CDR3 protein, CDR3 DNA, J gene, D gene, clone size, V gene. D genes are given only for firm matches. Expanded clones get a size class; other rows say once, few or many, or leave the size out.

CDR3 protein: CASSYWTSRTGELFF; CDR3 DNA: TGTGCCAGCAGTTACTGGACTAGCCGGACCGGGGAGCTGTTTTTT; J gene: TRBJ2-2; D gene: TRBD2; clone size: -; V gene: TRBV6-5
CDR3 protein: CASSLGAEGHSNTGELFF; CDR3 DNA: TGTGCCAGCAGCCTCGGAGCGGAGGGGCATTCGAACACCGGGGAGCTGTTTTTT; J gene: TRBJ2-2; D gene: -; clone size: -; V gene: TRBV3-1/TRBV3-2
CDR3 protein: CASSVAGSGETQYF; CDR3 DNA: TGTGCCAGCAGCGTAGCGGGGTCGGGAGAGACCCAGTACTTC; J gene: TRBJ2-5; D gene: -; clone size: -; V gene: TRBV9
CDR3 protein: CASSARAGTGGFNQPQHF; CDR3 DNA: TGTGCCAGCAGTGCACGCGCCGGGACAGGGGGCTTCAATCAGCCCCAGCATTTT; J gene: TRBJ1-5; D gene: TRBD1; clone size: -; V gene: TRBV6-1
CDR3 protein: CASSTAETEQYF; CDR3 DNA: TGTGCCAGCAGCACAGCCGAGACCGAGCAGTACTTC; J gene: TRBJ2-7; D gene: -; clone size: -; V gene: TRBV11-2
CDR3 protein: CASSSTGATDTQYF; CDR3 DNA: TGTGCCAGCAGTTCCACAGGGGCCACAGATACGCAGTATTTT; J gene: TRBJ2-3; D gene: TRBD1; clone size: -; V gene: TRBV5-6
CDR3 protein: CASTYVGGVLDTQYF; CDR3 DNA: TGTGCCAGCACCTATGTCGGGGGGGTTTTAGATACGCAGTATTTT; J gene: TRBJ2-3; D gene: TRBD2; clone size: -; V gene: TRBV6-5
CDR3 protein: CASSPGLAGSQETQYF; CDR3 DNA: TGTGCCAGCTCCCCAGGACTAGCGGGGTCCCAAGAGACCCAGTACTTC; J gene: TRBJ2-5; D gene: TRBD2; clone size: -; V gene: TRBV18
CDR3 protein: CASSSGLRQETQYF; CDR3 DNA: TGTGCCAGCAGCTCGGGACTCCGCCAAGAGACCCAGTACTTC; J gene: TRBJ2-5; D gene: -; clone size: -; V gene: TRBV5-8
CDR3 protein: CASQGESSYEQYF; CDR3 DNA: TGCGCCAGTCAAGGAGAGAGCTCCTACGAGCAGTACTTC; J gene: TRBJ2-7; D gene: -; clone size: -; V gene: TRBV10-2
CDR3 protein: CASSLLTGWNQPQHF; CDR3 DNA: TGTGCCAGCAGCTTATTGACAGGGTGGAATCAGCCCCAGCATTTT; J gene: TRBJ1-5; D gene: TRBD1; clone size: -; V gene: TRBV7-8
CDR3 protein: CASSLNGNTIYF; CDR3 DNA: TGTGCCAGTAGCCTTAATGGAAACACCATATATTTT; J gene: TRBJ1-3; D gene: -; clone size: once; V gene: TRBV19
CDR3 protein: CASQSPGGGYQETQYF; CDR3 DNA: TGTGCCAGCCAGAGTCCCGGGGGAGGGTACCAAGAGACCCAGTACTTC; J gene: TRBJ2-5; D gene: TRBD2; clone size: -; V gene: TRBV2
CDR3 protein: CAISEQEHTGELFF; CDR3 DNA: TGTGCCATCAGTGAACAGGAGCACACCGGGGAGCTGTTTTTT; J gene: TRBJ2-2; D gene: -; clone size: -; V gene: TRBV10-3
CDR3 protein: CASSVGQQGYGYTF; CDR3 DNA: TGTGCCAGCAGTGTCGGACAGCAGGGCTATGGCTACACCTTC; J gene: TRBJ1-2; D gene: -; clone size: once; V gene: TRBV9
CDR3 protein: CASSQELAGGVDTQYF; CDR3 DNA: TGCGCCAGCAGCCAAGAGTTGGCGGGGGGAGTGGATACGCAGTATTTT; J gene: TRBJ2-3; D gene: TRBD2; clone size: -; V gene: TRBV4-1
CDR3 protein: CASSLDPGELAYEQYF; CDR3 DNA: TGTGCCAGCAGCTTGGACCCAGGGGAGCTGGCCTACGAGCAGTACTTC; J gene: TRBJ2-7; D gene: -; clone size: once; V gene: TRBV5-6